This T cell receptor beta chain was captured in a study of PD-1 blockade in classical Hodgkin lymphoma. TCRdb's copy holds only in-frame clones and misses some; the assay was immunoSEQ multiplex PCR. The sample lists 30,000 to 35,000 clones, more than 80% seen once, with about 0.21% in the top ten. Germline loops: CDR1 LNHDA, CDR2 SQIVND (reference sequence). The CDR3 length is 14 residues. V lost 6 bases and J lost 4, with 15 bases in between. Brentuximab vedotin exposure varied among the patients, all of whom had relapsed after autologous stem cell transplantation. Purified CD4+ T cells were obtained from thawed PBMCs through magnetic negative selection.

This TCR came from a human donor with classical Hodgkin lymphoma. The source material was CD4+ T cells from blood, sampled at baseline. The chain has TRBV19 and TRBJ2-5, with D perhaps TRBD1 or TRBD2 (5 bases each). CDR3 sequence: CASRPGTPPETQYF. The CDR3 DNA reads as TGTGCCAGTAGACCCGGGACGCCCCCAGAGACCCAGTACTTC.